This T cell receptor beta chain is from a study of T cells after yellow fever vaccination. Study-wide results and caveats: Subsequent booster samples again held most clones from primary vaccination (nearly 98% CD4, roughly 91% CD8).

In regard to this clonotype: As yet, its antigen is unknown.

TCRdb re-analysed the 5' RACE reads in MiXCR, keeping a single row per CDR3 protein. This sample yields under 200,000 distinct CDR3 sequences, of which more than 9.5% are seen a single time; about 40% belongs to the top ten. The CDR3 spans 13 residues. Looked up from germline, CDR1 is DFQATT and CDR2 is SNEGSKA (reference sequence). V trimming: 6 bases; J trimming: 5 bases; junction bases outside the gene matches: 8. Sample: CD8+ T cells sorted from PBMCs, taken 15 days after the yellow fever booster vaccination. This TCR came from a man between 18 and 35 years old who received the YFV17D yellow fever vaccine. This chain links TRBV20-1 with TRBJ2-5; TRBD1 matches 8 bases. DNA for the CDR3: TGCAGTGCGGGAGGCAGGGGGCGCGAGACCCAGTACTTC. This codes for CSAGGRGRETQYF.